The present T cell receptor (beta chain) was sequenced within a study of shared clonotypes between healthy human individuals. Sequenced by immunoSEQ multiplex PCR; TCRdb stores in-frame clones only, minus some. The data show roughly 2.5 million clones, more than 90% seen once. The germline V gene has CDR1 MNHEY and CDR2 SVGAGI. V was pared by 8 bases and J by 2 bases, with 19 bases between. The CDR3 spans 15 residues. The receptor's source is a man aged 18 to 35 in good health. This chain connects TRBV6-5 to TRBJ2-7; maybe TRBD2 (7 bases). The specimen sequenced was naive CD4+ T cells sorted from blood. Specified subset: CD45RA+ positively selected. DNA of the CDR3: TGTGCCAGCTCCCGCGGGGGCGCAAAAGCCTACGAGCAGTACTTC. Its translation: CASSRGGAKAYEQYF.